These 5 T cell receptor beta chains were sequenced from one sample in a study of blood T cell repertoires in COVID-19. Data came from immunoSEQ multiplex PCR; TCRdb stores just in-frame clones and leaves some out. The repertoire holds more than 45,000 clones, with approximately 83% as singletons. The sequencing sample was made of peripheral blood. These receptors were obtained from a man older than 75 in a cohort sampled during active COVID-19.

As DNA, the CDR3 is TGTGCCATCAGTGAGGAGGGGAGAACAGGGTCTGGGGCCAACGTCCTGACTTTC. Its protein is CAISEEGRTGSGANVLTF. The V and J genes are TRBV10-3 and TRBJ2-6; maybe TRBD1 (6 bases). Trimming took off 2 bases at V and 1 base at J, with 15 bases between the two ends. CDR1 is ENHRY and CDR2 is SYGVKD in the germline V gene. The CDR3 contains 18 residues.

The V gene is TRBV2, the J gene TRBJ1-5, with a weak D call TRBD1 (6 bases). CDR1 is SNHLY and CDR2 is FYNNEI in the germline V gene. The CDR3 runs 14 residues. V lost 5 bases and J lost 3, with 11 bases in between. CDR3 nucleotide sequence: TGTGCCAGCAGTTCCGGACAGTCCAATCAGCCCCAGCATTTT. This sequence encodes CASSSGQSNQPQHF.

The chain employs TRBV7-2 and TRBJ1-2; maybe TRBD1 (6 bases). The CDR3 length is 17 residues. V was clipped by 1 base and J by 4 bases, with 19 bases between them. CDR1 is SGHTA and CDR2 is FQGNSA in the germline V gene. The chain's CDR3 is CASSLGGTPASSYGYTF. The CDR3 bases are TGTGCCAGCAGCTTAGGGGGGACACCCGCCTCGTCCTATGGCTACACCTTC.

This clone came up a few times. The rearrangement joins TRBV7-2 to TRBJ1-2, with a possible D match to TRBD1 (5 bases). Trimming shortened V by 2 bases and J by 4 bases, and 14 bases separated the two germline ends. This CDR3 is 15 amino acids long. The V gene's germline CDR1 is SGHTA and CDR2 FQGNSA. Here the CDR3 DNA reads TGTGCCAGCAGCTTATCGGCAGGGCCATCCTATGGCTACACCTTC. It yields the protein CASSLSAGPSYGYTF. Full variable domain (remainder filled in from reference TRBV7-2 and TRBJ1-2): GAGVSQSPSNKVTEKGKDVELRCDPISGHTALYWYRQSLGQGLEFLIYFQGNSAPDKSGLPSDRFSAERTGGSVSTLTIQRTQQEDSAVYLCASSLSAGPSYGYTFGSGTRLTVV.

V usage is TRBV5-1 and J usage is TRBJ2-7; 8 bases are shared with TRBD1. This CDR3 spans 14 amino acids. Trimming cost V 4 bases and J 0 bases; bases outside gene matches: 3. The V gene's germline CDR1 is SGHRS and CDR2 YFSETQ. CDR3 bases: TGCGCCAGCAGCCGAGGACAGGGCTCCTACGAGCAGTACTTC. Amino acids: CASSRGQGSYEQYF.